This T cell receptor beta chain was sequenced for a study of blood T cell repertoires in COVID-19. As for the study in general: T cells, B-cell-depleted T cells, or PBMCs supplied cDNA or gDNA.

Original data processing: Reference gene primers were amplified, and this amplification served to estimate nucleated cell counts. The table came from immunoSEQ multiplex PCR; TCRdb's copy has only in-frame clones and leaves some out. The V and J calls and clone size are taken from that table; D and trimming were inferred from the DNA. Among approximately 280,000 clones, less than 85% were seen once, and the ten largest hold about 1.6%. Sequences were obtained from peripheral blood. The sequence was collected from a human donor with COVID-19, enrolled during active disease. The donor label of this sample is uncertain.

The CDR3 region has the DNA TGTGCCTGGACGGTTACGTACCAAGAGACCCAGTACTTC. It translates to CAWTVTYQETQYF. V is TRBV30 and J is TRBJ2-5; no definite D call. This CDR3 region has 13 residues. V lost 4 bases and J lost 0, with 9 bases in between. Looked up from germline, CDR1 is GTSNPN and CDR2 is SVGIG (reference sequence).